This section outlines one T cell receptor (beta chain) sequence together with its context. This sample was taken from a study of blood T cell repertoires in COVID-19. Study background: Acute and convalescent COVID-19 specimens originated in the United States, Italy and Spain.

V lost 3 bases to trimming and J lost 0 bases, with 12 bases between them. The CDR3 extends over 16 amino acids. CDR1 is KGHSH, CDR2 LQKENI, per germline. The protocol was immunoSEQ multiplex PCR, while the TCRdb copy is restricted to in-frame clones and leaves out a portion. The data show under 250,000 clones, with 86% seen just once and less than 2% held by the top ten. The sequence came from a man between 40 and 49 years old who had recovered from COVID-19. Sample: PBMCs or T cells enriched from blood (not recorded which). The chain carries TRBV18 and TRBJ2-4; tentatively, D is TRBD2 (7 bases). For the CDR3, the DNA is TGTGCCAGCTCACCGGGGGGGGCAGGAGCCAAAAACATTCAGTACTTC. Translated, it gives CASSPGGAGAKNIQYF.